The rows below give T cell receptor beta chains drawn from one sample of a study of T cells after yellow fever vaccination. Each CDR3 protein gets one entry after TCRdb re-called the 5' RACE reads with MiXCR. The sample contains around 500,000 distinct CDR3 sequences, 21% of which appear only once. The sample was PBMCs, taken more than 20 days after the first yellow fever vaccination. These receptors were collected from a man between 18 and 29 years old who received the YFV17D yellow fever vaccine. The CDR3 runs from the conserved cysteine through the conserved F or W. The order of the fields is CDR3 protein, CDR3 DNA, V gene, clone size, D gene, J gene. A D gene is named only where the DNA matches it firmly. Part of the rows lack a size; the others show once, few, many or a class for expanded clones.

CDR3 protein: CASSFTDRAIGYTF
CDR3 DNA: TGTGCCAGCAGCTTTACCGACAGGGCAATCGGCTACACCTTC
V gene: TRBV5-5
clone size: NA
D gene: TRBD1
J gene: TRBJ1-2

CDR3 protein: CASRDREIYGYTF
CDR3 DNA: TGTGCCAGCCGGGACAGGGAGATCTATGGCTACACCTTC
V gene: TRBV6-1
clone size: NA
D gene: TRBD1
J gene: TRBJ1-2

CDR3 protein: CASSLITPESSPLHF
CDR3 DNA: TGCGCCAGCAGCTTGATCACCCCAGAGTCTTCACCCCTCCACTTT
V gene: TRBV5-1
clone size: NA
D gene: NA
J gene: TRBJ1-6

CDR3 protein: CASSSADYGSYEQYF
CDR3 DNA: TGTGCCAGCAGCTCAGCAGATTACGGTTCCTACGAGCAGTACTTC
V gene: TRBV7-9
clone size: NA
D gene: NA
J gene: TRBJ2-7

CDR3 protein: CASSPTWTGEQYF
CDR3 DNA: TGTGCCAGCAGCCCTACTTGGACAGGCGAGCAGTACTTC
V gene: TRBV13
clone size: NA
D gene: TRBD1
J gene: TRBJ2-7

CDR3 protein: CASSWGTSGGTYEQYF
CDR3 DNA: TGCGCCAGCAGCTGGGGGACTAGCGGGGGGACCTACGAGCAGTACTTC
V gene: TRBV5-1
clone size: NA
D gene: TRBD2
J gene: TRBJ2-7

CDR3 protein: CASSFTSGVAREETQYF
CDR3 DNA: TGTGCCAGCAGCTTTACTAGCGGGGTCGCAAGAGAAGAGACCCAGTACTTC
V gene: TRBV5-6
clone size: few
D gene: TRBD2
J gene: TRBJ2-5

CDR3 protein: CASSHRGLHNEQFF
CDR3 DNA: TGTGCCAGCTCACACAGGGGGCTGCACAATGAGCAGTTCTTC
V gene: TRBV11-3
clone size: NA
D gene: TRBD1
J gene: TRBJ2-1

CDR3 protein: CASSLSGGQNSPLHF
CDR3 DNA: TGCGCCAGCAGCTTGAGTGGCGGGCAAAATTCACCCCTCCACTTT
V gene: TRBV5-1
clone size: NA
D gene: NA
J gene: TRBJ1-6

CDR3 protein: CASSFDPQGNYGYTF
CDR3 DNA: TGTGCCAGCAGCTTCGACCCCCAGGGAAACTATGGCTACACCTTC
V gene: TRBV7-9
clone size: once
D gene: NA
J gene: TRBJ1-2

CDR3 protein: CASSSTGSTEAFF
CDR3 DNA: TGTGCCAGCAGCTCGACAGGGAGTACTGAAGCTTTCTTT
V gene: TRBV7-9
clone size: few
D gene: TRBD1
J gene: TRBJ1-1

CDR3 protein: CSPSGGSSNQPQHF
CDR3 DNA: TGCAGCCCCAGTGGGGGGAGTAGCAATCAGCCCCAGCATTTT
V gene: TRBV20-1
clone size: many
D gene: NA
J gene: TRBJ1-5

CDR3 protein: CASSAHGQGTYEQYF
CDR3 DNA: TGTGCCAGCAGTGCCCATGGACAGGGAACCTACGAGCAGTACTTC
V gene: TRBV25-1
clone size: few
D gene: TRBD1
J gene: TRBJ2-7

CDR3 protein: CASSVGQGLADTQYF
CDR3 DNA: TGCGCCAGCAGCGTAGGACAGGGTTTGGCAGATACGCAGTATTTT
V gene: TRBV5-1
clone size: NA
D gene: TRBD1
J gene: TRBJ2-3

CDR3 protein: CSASTSGNTIYF
CDR3 DNA: TGCAGTGCTAGTACCTCTGGAAACACCATATATTTT
V gene: TRBV20-1
clone size: NA
D gene: NA
J gene: TRBJ1-3

CDR3 protein: CASSIGGFHTEAFF
CDR3 DNA: TGTGCCAGCAGTATCGGGGGTTTTCACACTGAAGCTTTCTTT
V gene: TRBV12-3/TRBV12-4
clone size: few
D gene: NA
J gene: TRBJ1-1

CDR3 protein: CASSIVPGQGSSTEAFF
CDR3 DNA: TGTGCCAGTAGTATAGTTCCGGGACAGGGGAGTAGCACTGAAGCTTTCTTT
V gene: TRBV19
clone size: NA
D gene: TRBD1
J gene: TRBJ1-1

CDR3 protein: CASSLGGTGDTQYF
CDR3 DNA: TGCGCCAGCAGCCTGGGGGGAACGGGAGATACGCAGTATTTT
V gene: TRBV5-1
clone size: many
D gene: NA
J gene: TRBJ2-3

CDR3 protein: CASSPGPPETQYF
CDR3 DNA: TGTGCCAGCAGCCCCGGGCCGCCCGAGACCCAGTACTTC
V gene: TRBV7-2
clone size: NA
D gene: NA
J gene: TRBJ2-5

CDR3 protein: CASSKRTSGGLYEQYF
CDR3 DNA: TGTGCCAGCAGCAAGCGGACTAGCGGGGGGCTCTACGAGCAGTACTTC
V gene: TRBV7-2
clone size: NA
D gene: TRBD2
J gene: TRBJ2-7

CDR3 protein: CASRGTINTGELFF
CDR3 DNA: TGCGCCAGCAGGGGGACCATTAACACCGGGGAGCTGTTTTTT
V gene: TRBV5-1
clone size: once
D gene: NA
J gene: TRBJ2-2

CDR3 protein: CASSQEQGWGSPLHF
CDR3 DNA: TGTGCCAGCAGCCAAGAACAGGGGTGGGGGTCACCCCTCCACTTT
V gene: TRBV14
clone size: few
D gene: TRBD1
J gene: TRBJ1-6

CDR3 protein: CASSRGTVYNEQFF
CDR3 DNA: TGTGCCAGCAGCCGCGGGACGGTGTACAATGAGCAGTTCTTC
V gene: TRBV7-9
clone size: few
D gene: NA
J gene: TRBJ2-1

CDR3 protein: CASSPPLRGEKLFF
CDR3 DNA: TGTGCCAGCTCACCACCGTTACGGGGTGAAAAACTGTTTTTT
V gene: TRBV18
clone size: NA
D gene: NA
J gene: TRBJ1-4

CDR3 protein: CASREDRGNTYEQYF
CDR3 DNA: TGCGCCAGCAGAGAGGACAGGGGGAATACCTACGAGCAGTACTTC
V gene: TRBV5-1
clone size: few
D gene: TRBD1
J gene: TRBJ2-7

CDR3 protein: CSVLPGTNNQPQHF
CDR3 DNA: TGCAGCGTTCTACCAGGGACCAACAATCAGCCCCAGCATTTT
V gene: TRBV29-1
clone size: NA
D gene: NA
J gene: TRBJ1-5

CDR3 protein: CASSMTQNTEAFF
CDR3 DNA: TGTGCCAGCAGCATGACACAGAACACTGAAGCTTTCTTT
V gene: TRBV7-2
clone size: few
D gene: NA
J gene: TRBJ1-1

CDR3 protein: CASSQDVPPTGYTF
CDR3 DNA: TGTGCCAGCAGCCAAGATGTCCCCCCCACGGGCTACACCTTC
V gene: TRBV4-2
clone size: NA
D gene: NA
J gene: TRBJ1-2

CDR3 protein: CASGSITYNEQFF
CDR3 DNA: TGTGCCAGCGGGAGTATTACCTACAATGAGCAGTTCTTC
V gene: TRBV7-9
clone size: NA
D gene: NA
J gene: TRBJ2-1

CDR3 protein: CASSAGAGTGKNIQYF
CDR3 DNA: TGTGCCAGCAGTGCAGGGGCCGGAACGGGGAAAAACATTCAGTACTTC
V gene: TRBV12-3/TRBV12-4
clone size: NA
D gene: NA
J gene: TRBJ2-4

CDR3 protein: CASSRSGAETQYF
CDR3 DNA: TGTGCCAGCTCACGGTCAGGGGCAGAGACCCAGTACTTC
V gene: TRBV18
clone size: NA
D gene: NA
J gene: TRBJ2-5

CDR3 protein: CASSQDGTSSYNEQFF
CDR3 DNA: TGTGCCAGCAGCCAAGATGGGACCAGCTCCTACAATGAGCAGTTCTTC
V gene: TRBV4-2
clone size: few
D gene: NA
J gene: TRBJ2-1

CDR3 protein: CASSFQYEQYF
CDR3 DNA: TGTGCCAGCAGCTTTCAATACGAGCAGTACTTC
V gene: TRBV5-6
clone size: many
D gene: NA
J gene: TRBJ2-7

CDR3 protein: CAWSGKDREGYEQYF
CDR3 DNA: TGTGCCTGGAGTGGAAAGGACAGGGAAGGCTACGAGCAGTACTTC
V gene: TRBV30
clone size: few
D gene: TRBD1
J gene: TRBJ2-7

CDR3 protein: CASSLDGVRNTEAFF
CDR3 DNA: TGTGCCAGCAGCTTAGACGGGGTCAGGAACACTGAAGCTTTCTTT
V gene: TRBV7-2
clone size: NA
D gene: NA
J gene: TRBJ1-1

CDR3 protein: CSARDEATSGEGQYF
CDR3 DNA: TGCAGTGCTAGAGATGAGGCGACTAGCGGGGAAGGCCAGTACTTC
V gene: TRBV20-1
clone size: NA
D gene: TRBD2
J gene: TRBJ2-5

CDR3 protein: CSAIPGTYSYNEQFF
CDR3 DNA: TGCAGTGCTATTCCCGGGACTTACTCCTACAATGAGCAGTTCTTC
V gene: TRBV20-1
clone size: few
D gene: NA
J gene: TRBJ2-1

CDR3 protein: CASSLGDILVNTEAFF
CDR3 DNA: TGTGCCAGCAGCTTAGGGGACATACTAGTGAACACTGAAGCTTTCTTT
V gene: TRBV7-8
clone size: NA
D gene: NA
J gene: TRBJ1-1

CDR3 protein: CASSQVFEKLFF
CDR3 DNA: TGCGCCAGCAGCCAAGTATTTGAAAAACTGTTTTTT
V gene: TRBV4-1
clone size: NA
D gene: NA
J gene: TRBJ1-4

CDR3 protein: CASSYGTTTTDTQYF
CDR3 DNA: TGCGCCAGCAGCTACGGGACTACAACCACAGATACGCAGTATTTT
V gene: TRBV5-1
clone size: few
D gene: TRBD2
J gene: TRBJ2-3

CDR3 protein: CASSLMGTGLQPQHF
CDR3 DNA: TGTGCCAGCAGTCTCATGGGGACAGGGCTACAGCCCCAGCATTTT
V gene: TRBV12-3/TRBV12-4
clone size: few
D gene: TRBD1
J gene: TRBJ1-5

CDR3 protein: CASGYRTGETPYGYTF
CDR3 DNA: TGTGCCAGCGGATATCGGACAGGAGAAACCCCCTATGGCTACACCTTC
V gene: TRBV21-1
clone size: few
D gene: NA
J gene: TRBJ1-2

CDR3 protein: CASRLVGTDTQYF
CDR3 DNA: TGTGCCAGCCGATTGGTTGGTACAGATACGCAGTATTTT
V gene: TRBV6-2/TRBV6-3
clone size: few
D gene: NA
J gene: TRBJ2-3

CDR3 protein: CASNYPGGAYNEQFF
CDR3 DNA: TGTGCCAGCAATTACCCGGGGGGCGCTTACAATGAGCAGTTCTTC
V gene: TRBV3-1
clone size: few
D gene: NA
J gene: TRBJ2-1

CDR3 protein: CASPSPGLAGGASYNEQFF
CDR3 DNA: TGTGCCAGCCCCTCACCGGGACTAGCGGGGGGAGCGTCCTACAATGAGCAGTTCTTC
V gene: TRBV2
clone size: few
D gene: TRBD2
J gene: TRBJ2-1

CDR3 protein: CASKVRGEQTQYF
CDR3 DNA: TGTGCCAGTAAGGTACGGGGTGAGCAGACCCAGTACTTC
V gene: TRBV19
clone size: few
D gene: NA
J gene: TRBJ2-5

CDR3 protein: CASSYVSGGEKLFF
CDR3 DNA: TGTGCCAGCAGTTACGTTAGCGGGGGAGAAAAACTGTTTTTT
V gene: TRBV12-3/TRBV12-4
clone size: NA
D gene: NA
J gene: TRBJ1-4

CDR3 protein: CASRRGGSTYEQYF
CDR3 DNA: TGTGCCAGCAGACGCGGGGGGTCGACCTACGAGCAGTACTTC
V gene: TRBV7-2
clone size: few
D gene: TRBD2
J gene: TRBJ2-7

CDR3 protein: CSASHREKGFEAFF
CDR3 DNA: TGCAGTGCTAGCCATAGGGAAAAGGGATTTGAAGCTTTCTTT
V gene: TRBV20-1
clone size: NA
D gene: NA
J gene: TRBJ1-1

CDR3 protein: CASKPQGSSGTIYF
CDR3 DNA: TGTGCCAGCAAACCACAGGGGTCGTCGGGCACCATATATTTT
V gene: TRBV7-2
clone size: NA
D gene: TRBD1
J gene: TRBJ1-3

CDR3 protein: CASSLVRNTIYF
CDR3 DNA: TGTGCCAGCAGCTTAGTTCGGAACACCATATATTTT
V gene: TRBV5-5
clone size: many
D gene: NA
J gene: TRBJ1-3